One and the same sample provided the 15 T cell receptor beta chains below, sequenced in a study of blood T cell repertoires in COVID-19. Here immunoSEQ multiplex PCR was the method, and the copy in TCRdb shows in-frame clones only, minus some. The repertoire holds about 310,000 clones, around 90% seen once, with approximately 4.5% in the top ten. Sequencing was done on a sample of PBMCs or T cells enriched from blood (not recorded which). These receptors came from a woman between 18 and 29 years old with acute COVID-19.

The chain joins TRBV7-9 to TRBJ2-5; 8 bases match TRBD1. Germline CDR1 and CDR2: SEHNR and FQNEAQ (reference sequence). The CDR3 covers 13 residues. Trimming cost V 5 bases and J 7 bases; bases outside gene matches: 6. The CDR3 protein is CASSAGTGRTQYF. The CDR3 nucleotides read TGTGCCAGCAGCGCTGGGACAGGCCGGACCCAGTACTTC.

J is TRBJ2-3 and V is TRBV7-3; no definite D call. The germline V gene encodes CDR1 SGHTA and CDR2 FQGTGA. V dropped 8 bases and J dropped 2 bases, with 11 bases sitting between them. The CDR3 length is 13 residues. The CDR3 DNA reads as TGTGCCAGCGGTACACCGCTCACAGATACGCAGTATTTT. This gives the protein CASGTPLTDTQYF.

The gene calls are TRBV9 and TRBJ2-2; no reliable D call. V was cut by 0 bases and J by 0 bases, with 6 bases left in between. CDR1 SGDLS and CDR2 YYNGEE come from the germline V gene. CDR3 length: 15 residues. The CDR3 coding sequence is TGTGCCAGCAGCGTAGACCCAGCGAACACCGGGGAGCTGTTTTTT. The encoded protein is CASSVDPANTGELFF.

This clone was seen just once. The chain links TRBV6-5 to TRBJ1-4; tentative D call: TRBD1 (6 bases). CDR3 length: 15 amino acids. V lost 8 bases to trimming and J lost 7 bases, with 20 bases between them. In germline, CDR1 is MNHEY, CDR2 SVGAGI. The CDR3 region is CASDVVLGAGEKLFF. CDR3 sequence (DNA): TGTGCCAGCGACGTTGTGTTGGGGGCGGGTGAAAAACTGTTTTTT.

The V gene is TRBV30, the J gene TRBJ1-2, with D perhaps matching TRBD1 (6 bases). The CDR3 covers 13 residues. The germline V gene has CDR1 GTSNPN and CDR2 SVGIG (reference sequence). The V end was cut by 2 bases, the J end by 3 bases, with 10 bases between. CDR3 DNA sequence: TGTGCCTGGAGTTTAACAGGGTACTATGGCTACACCTTC. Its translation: CAWSLTGYYGYTF.

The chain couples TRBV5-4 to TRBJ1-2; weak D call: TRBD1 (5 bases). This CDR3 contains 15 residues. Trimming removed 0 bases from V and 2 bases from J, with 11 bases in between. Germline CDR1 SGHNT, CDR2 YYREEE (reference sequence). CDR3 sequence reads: CASSLVRRDNYGYTF. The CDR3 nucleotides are TGTGCCAGCAGCTTGGTGAGGAGGGACAACTATGGCTACACCTTC.

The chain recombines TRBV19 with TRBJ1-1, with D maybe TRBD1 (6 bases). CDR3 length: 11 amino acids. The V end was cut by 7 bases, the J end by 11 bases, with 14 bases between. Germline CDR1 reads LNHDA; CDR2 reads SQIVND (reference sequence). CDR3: CASKGGQSAFF. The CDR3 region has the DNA TGTGCCAGTAAGGGGGGGCAAAGCGCTTTCTTT.

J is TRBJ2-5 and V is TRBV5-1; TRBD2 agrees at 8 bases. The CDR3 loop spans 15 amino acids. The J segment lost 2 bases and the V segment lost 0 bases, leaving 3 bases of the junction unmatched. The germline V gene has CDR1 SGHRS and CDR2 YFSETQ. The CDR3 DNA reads TGCGCCAGCAGCTTGGGGACTAGCAGACAAGAGACCCAGTACTTC. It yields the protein CASSLGTSRQETQYF.

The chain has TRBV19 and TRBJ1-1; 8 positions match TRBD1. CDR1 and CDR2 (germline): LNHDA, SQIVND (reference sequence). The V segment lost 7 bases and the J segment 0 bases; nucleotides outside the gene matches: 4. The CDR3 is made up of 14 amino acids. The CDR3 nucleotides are TGTGCCAGTATTCGGACAGGGATGAACACTGAAGCTTTCTTT. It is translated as CASIRTGMNTEAFF. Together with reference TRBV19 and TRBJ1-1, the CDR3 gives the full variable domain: DGGITQSPKYLFRKEGQNVTLSCEQNLNHDAMYWYRQDPGQGLRLIYYSQIVNDFQKGDIAEGYSVSREKKESFPLTVTSAQKNPTAFYLCASIRTGMNTEAFFGQGTRLTVV.

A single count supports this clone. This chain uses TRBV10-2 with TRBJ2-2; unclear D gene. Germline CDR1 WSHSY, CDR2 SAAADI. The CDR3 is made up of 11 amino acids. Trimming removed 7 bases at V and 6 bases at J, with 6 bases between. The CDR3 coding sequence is TGCGCCAGCAAACTTCCCGGGGAGCTGTTTTTT. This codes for CASKLPGELFF.

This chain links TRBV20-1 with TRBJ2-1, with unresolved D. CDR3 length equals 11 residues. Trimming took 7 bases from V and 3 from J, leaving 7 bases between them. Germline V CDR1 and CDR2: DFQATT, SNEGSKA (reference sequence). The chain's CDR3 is CSGQIYNEQFF. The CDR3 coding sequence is TGCAGTGGGCAAATCTACAATGAGCAGTTCTTC.

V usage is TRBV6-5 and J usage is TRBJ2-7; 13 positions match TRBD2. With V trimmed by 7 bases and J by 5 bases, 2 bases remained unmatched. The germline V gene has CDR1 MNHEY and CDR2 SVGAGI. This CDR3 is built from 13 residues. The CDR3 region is CASKLAGGNEQYF. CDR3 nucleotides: TGTGCCAGCAAACTAGCGGGAGGGAACGAGCAGTACTTC.

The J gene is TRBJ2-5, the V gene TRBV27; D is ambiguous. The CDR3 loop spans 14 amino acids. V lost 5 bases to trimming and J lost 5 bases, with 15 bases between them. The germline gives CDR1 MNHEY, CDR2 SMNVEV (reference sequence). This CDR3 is CASSTLRRAETQYF. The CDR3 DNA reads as TGTGCCAGCAGTACCCTGCGGCGTGCGGAGACCCAGTACTTC.

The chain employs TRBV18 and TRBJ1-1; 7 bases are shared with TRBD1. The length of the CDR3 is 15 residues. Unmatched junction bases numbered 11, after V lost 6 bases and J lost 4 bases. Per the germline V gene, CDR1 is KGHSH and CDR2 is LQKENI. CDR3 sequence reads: CASSRDSGASTEAFF. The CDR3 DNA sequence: TGTGCCAGCTCTAGGGACAGTGGAGCGAGCACTGAAGCTTTCTTT.

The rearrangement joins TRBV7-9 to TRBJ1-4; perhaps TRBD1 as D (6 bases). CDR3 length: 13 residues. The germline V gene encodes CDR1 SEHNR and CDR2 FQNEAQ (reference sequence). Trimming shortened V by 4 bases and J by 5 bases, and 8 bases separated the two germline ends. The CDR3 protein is CASSSRGNEKLFF. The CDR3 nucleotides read TGTGCCAGCAGCTCGAGGGGGAATGAAAAACTGTTTTTT. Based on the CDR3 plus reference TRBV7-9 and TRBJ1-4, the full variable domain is DTGVSQNPRHKITKRGQNVTFRCDPISEHNRLYWYRQTLGQGPEFLTYFQNEAQLEKSRLLSDRFSAERPKGSFSTLEIQRTEQGDSAMYLCASSSRGNEKLFFGSGTQLSVL.